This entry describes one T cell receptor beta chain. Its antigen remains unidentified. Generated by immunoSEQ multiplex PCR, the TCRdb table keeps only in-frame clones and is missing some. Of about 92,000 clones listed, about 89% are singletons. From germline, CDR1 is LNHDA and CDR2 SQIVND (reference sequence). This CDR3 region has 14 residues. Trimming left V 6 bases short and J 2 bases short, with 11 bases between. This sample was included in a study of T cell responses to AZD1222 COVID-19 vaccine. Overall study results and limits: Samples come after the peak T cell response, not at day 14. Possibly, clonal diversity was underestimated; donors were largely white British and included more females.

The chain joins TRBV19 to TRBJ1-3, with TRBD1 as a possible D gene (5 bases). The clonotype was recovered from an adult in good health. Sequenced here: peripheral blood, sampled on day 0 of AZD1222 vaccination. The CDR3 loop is CASSPRGAGNTIYF. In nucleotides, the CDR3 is TGTGCCAGTAGCCCCCGAGGGGCTGGAAACACCATATATTTT. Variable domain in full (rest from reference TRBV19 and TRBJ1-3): DGGITQSPKYLFRKEGQNVTLSCEQNLNHDAMYWYRQDPGQGLRLIYYSQIVNDFQKGDIAEGYSVSREKKESFPLTVTSAQKNPTAFYLCASSPRGAGNTIYFGEGSWLTVV.